This T cell receptor beta chain was observed in a study of metastatic and nonmetastatic thyroid tumors. This clone was picked up a small number of times. Treatment of any kind had been given to no patient before thyroid surgery. Original methodology: Using the CDR3 differences seen across clinicopathological groups, the authors built a distant-metastasis classifier for papillary thyroid cancer, which was meant to discriminate distant-metastatic patients. TCRdb re-analyzed the PCR reads through MiXCR. The V and J calls come from TCRdb's annotation, not from the publication. The sample yields around 40,000 clones, 17% seen once. Sequenced sample: blood. The clonotype originates from a male donor with papillary thyroid cancer or a benign thyroid nodule (not recorded which). Some clones in this sample may be carry-over from other donors' samples.

CDR3 DNA sequence: TGTGCCAGCAGTTACAACCGACAGTATGGCTACACCTTC. This encodes CASSYNRQYGYTF. The chain has TRBV6-6 and TRBJ1-2, with D perhaps TRBD1 (5 bases). The CDR3 covers 13 residues. From germline, CDR1 is MNHNY and CDR2 SVGAGI (reference sequence). The V gene lost 2 bases and the J gene lost 5 bases, with 9 bases spanning the gap.